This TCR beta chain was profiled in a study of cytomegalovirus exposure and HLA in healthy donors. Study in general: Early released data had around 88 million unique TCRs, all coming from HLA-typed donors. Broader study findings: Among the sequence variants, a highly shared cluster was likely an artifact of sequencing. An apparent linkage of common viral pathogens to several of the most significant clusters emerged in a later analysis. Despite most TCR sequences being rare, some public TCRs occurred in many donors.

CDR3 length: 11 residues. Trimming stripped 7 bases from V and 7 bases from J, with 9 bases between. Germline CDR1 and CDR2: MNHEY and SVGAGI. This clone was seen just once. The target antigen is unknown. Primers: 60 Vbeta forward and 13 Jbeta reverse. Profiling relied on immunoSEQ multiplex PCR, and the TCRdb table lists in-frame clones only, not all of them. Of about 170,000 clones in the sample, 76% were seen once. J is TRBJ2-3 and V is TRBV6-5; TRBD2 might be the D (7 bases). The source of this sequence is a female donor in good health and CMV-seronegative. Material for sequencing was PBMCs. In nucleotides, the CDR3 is TGTGCCAGCAAGGGGGGGAATACGCAGTATTTT. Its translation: CASKGGNTQYF.